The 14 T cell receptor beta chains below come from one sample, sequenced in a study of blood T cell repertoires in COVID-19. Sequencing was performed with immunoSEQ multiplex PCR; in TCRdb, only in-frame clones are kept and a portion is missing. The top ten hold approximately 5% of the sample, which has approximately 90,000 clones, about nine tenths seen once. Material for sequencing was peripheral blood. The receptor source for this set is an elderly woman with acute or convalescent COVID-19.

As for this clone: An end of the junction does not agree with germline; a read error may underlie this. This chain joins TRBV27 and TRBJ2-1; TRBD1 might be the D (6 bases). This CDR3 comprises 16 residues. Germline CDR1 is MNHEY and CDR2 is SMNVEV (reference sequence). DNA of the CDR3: TGTGCCAGCAGCCCTTCGCAGGGGCTCACCTACAATGAACAGTTCTTC. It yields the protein CASSPSQGLTYNEQFF.

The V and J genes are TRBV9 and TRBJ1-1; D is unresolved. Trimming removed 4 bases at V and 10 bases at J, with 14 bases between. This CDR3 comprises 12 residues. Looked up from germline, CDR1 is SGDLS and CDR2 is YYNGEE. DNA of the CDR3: TGTGCCAGCAGCCCTACGTCTGGCGGAGCTTTCTTT. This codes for CASSPTSGGAFF.

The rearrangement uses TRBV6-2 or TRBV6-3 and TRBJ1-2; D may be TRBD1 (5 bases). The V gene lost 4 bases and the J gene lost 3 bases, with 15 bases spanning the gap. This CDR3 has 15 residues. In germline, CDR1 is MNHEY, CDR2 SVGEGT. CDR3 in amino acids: CASSSPGRGDYGYTF. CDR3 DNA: TGTGCCAGCAGTTCCCCTGGGAGGGGAGACTATGGCTACACCTTC.

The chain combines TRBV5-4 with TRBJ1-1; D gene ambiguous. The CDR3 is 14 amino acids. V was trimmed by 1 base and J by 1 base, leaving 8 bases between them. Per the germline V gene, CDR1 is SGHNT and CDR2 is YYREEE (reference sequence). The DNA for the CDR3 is TGTGCCAGCAGCTTGAAACTTCCGAACACTGAAGCTTTCTTT. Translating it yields CASSLKLPNTEAFF.

The CDR3 is CASGLEGLPSEQFF. DNA for the CDR3: TGTGCTAGTGGTCTGGAGGGACTCCCGAGCGAGCAGTTCTTC. The chain has TRBV12-5 and TRBJ2-1, with a tentative D call TRBD2 (6 bases). The CDR3 is 14 residues long. V shed 5 bases and J shed 10 bases, with 18 bases lying between them. Per germline, CDR1 LGHNT and CDR2 FRNRAP.

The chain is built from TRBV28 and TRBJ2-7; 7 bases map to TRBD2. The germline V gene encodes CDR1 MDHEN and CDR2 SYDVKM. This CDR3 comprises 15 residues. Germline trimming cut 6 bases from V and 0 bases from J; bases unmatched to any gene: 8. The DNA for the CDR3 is TGTGCCAGCAGCCGCGGGGGAGGGAGCTCCTACGAGCAGTACTTC. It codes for CASSRGGGSSYEQYF.

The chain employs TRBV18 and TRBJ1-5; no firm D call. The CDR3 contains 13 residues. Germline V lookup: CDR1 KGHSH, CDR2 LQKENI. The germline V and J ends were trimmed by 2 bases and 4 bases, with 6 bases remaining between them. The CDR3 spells CASSPTRNQPQHF. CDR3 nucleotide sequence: TGTGCCAGCTCACCAACACGAAATCAGCCCCAGCATTTT.

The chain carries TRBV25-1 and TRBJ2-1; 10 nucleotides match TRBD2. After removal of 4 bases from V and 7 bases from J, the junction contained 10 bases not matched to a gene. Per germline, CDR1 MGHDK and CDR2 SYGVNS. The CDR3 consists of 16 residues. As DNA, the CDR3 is TGTGCCAGCAGTGTGGGGAGCGGGAGGGCCGTGAATGAGCAGTTCTTC. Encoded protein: CASSVGSGRAVNEQFF. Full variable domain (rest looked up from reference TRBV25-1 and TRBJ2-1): EADIYQTPRYLVIGTGKKITLECSQTMGHDKMYWYQQDPGMELHLIHYSYGVNSTEKGDLSSESTVSRIRTEHFPLTLESARPSHTSQYLCASSVGSGRAVNEQFFGPGTRLTVL.

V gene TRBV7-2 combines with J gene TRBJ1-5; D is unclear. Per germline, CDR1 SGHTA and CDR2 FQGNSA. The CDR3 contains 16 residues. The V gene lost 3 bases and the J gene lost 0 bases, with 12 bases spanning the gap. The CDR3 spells CASSFTSLVSNQPQHF. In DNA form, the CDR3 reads TGTGCCAGCAGCTTTACTTCCCTAGTTAGCAATCAGCCCCAGCATTTT.

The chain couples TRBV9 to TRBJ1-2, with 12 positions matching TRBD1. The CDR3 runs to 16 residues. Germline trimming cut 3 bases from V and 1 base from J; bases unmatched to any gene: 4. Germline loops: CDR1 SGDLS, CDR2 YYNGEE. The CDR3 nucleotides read TGTGCCAGCAGCGAGGGACAGGGGGCTTATAACTATGGCTACACCTTC. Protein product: CASSEGQGAYNYGYTF.

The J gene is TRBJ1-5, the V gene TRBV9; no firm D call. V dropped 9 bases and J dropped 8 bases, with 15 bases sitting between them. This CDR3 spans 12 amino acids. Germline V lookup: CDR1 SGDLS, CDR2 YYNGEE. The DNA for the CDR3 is TGTGCCAACCGCAACTACCCCGAGCCCCAGCATTTT. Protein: CANRNYPEPQHF.

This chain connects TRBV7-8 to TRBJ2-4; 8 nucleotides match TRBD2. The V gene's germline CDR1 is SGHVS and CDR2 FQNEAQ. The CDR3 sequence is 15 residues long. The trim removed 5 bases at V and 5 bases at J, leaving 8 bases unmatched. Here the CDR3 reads CASSPTPLAENIQYF. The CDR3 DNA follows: TGTGCCAGCAGCCCGACCCCACTAGCGGAAAACATTCAGTACTTC. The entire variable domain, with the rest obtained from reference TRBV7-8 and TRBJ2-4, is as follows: GAGVSQSPRYKVAKRGQDVALRCDPISGHVSLFWYQQALGQGPEFLTYFQNEAQLDKSGLPSDRFFAERPEGSVSTLKIQRTQQEDSAVYLCASSPTPLAENIQYFGAGTRLSVL.

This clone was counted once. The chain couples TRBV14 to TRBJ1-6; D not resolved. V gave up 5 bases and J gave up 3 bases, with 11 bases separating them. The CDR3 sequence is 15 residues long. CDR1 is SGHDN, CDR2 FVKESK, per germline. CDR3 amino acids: CASSVLNLYNSPLHF. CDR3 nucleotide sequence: TGTGCCAGCAGCGTACTAAATCTCTATAATTCACCCCTCCACTTT.

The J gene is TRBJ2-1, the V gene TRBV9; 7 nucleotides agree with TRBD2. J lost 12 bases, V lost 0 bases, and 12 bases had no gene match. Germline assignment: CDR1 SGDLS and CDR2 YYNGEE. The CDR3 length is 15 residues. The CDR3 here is CASSVGGGGSERQFF. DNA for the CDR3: TGTGCCAGCAGCGTAGGGGGGGGAGGGAGCGAACGGCAGTTCTTC.